The clone carrying this T cell receptor beta chain has at least ten counts. Its antigen remains unknown. This sample was included in a study of neurological immune-mediated disorders. General study results and limits: Healthy controls had more TCR clonal expansion than multiple sclerosis, which showed the least, whereas HTLV-1-associated myelopathy showed the most.

Synthesis of cDNA was performed by 5'RACE using 10-nucleotide random UMIs. The yield of each sequencing run was over 160 million TCR-beta sequences from 15-18 subjects. Via MiXCR, TCRdb re-called the 5' RACE reads, giving one row per CDR3 protein. The data contain tens of thousands of distinct CDR3 sequences, under 6% of them seen just once; the ten biggest clones take up about 21%. With 0 bases removed from V and 4 bases from J, the gap between germline ends came to 10 bases. The CDR3 runs to 15 residues. Germline CDR1 reads LGHNA; CDR2 reads YSLEER. This clonotype was obtained from a man younger than 30 in good health. The sample taken for sequencing was PBMCs. This chain links TRBV4-3 with TRBJ2-1; D unresolved. CDR3 nucleotides: TGCGCCAGCAGCCAAGATGGCAACAGATACAATGAGCAGTTCTTC. Its translation is CASSQDGNRYNEQFF.